The sequence of this T cell receptor beta chain was determined in a study of T cells after yellow fever vaccination. Study-level background: SMART-Seq v4 Ultra Low Input prepared the low-cell-number fractions. Study results and limitations: Clones that expanded after primary vaccination mostly reappeared after the booster (just under 98% CD4, 88% CD8). CD4 and CD8 compartments shared a small share of clonotypes, likely from convergent recombination. It was the secondary response that reached its peak faster, day 5 versus 15, but it was weaker.

The V gene's germline CDR1 is SGHTA and CDR2 FQGNSA. The CDR3 consists of 16 residues. The V and J ends lost 2 bases and 0 bases respectively, with 10 bases between them. In its sample, this clonotype was seen a few times. Its antigen is not known. TCRdb re-derived calls from the 5' RACE reads in MiXCR, one entry per CDR3 protein. The sample yields 300,000 to 400,000 distinct CDR3 sequences, 4% seen once. The sequence was obtained from a man younger than 30 who received the YFV17D yellow fever vaccine. The input for sequencing was PBMCs, taken 5 days after the yellow fever booster vaccination. The chain uses TRBV7-2 and TRBJ2-2, with D maybe TRBD2 (5 bases). CDR3 sequence (DNA): TGTGCCAGCAGCTTAAGAGGGCTTACGAACACCGGGGAGCTGTTTTTT. Encoded protein: CASSLRGLTNTGELFF.